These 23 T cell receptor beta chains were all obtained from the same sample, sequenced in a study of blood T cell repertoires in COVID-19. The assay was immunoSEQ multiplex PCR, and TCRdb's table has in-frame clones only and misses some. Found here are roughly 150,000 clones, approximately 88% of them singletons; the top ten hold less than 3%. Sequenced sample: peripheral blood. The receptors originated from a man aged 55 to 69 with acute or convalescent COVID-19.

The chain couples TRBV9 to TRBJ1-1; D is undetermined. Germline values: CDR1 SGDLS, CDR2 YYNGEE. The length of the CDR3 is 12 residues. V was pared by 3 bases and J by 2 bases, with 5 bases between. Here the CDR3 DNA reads TGTGCCAGCAGCGCGTTTAACACTGAAGCTTTCTTT. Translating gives CASSAFNTEAFF.

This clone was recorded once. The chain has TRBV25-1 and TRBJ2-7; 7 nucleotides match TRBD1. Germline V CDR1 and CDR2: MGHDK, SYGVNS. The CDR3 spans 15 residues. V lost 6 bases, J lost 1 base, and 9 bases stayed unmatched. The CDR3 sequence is CASRRDSLNSYEQYF. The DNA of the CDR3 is TGTGCCAGCAGGAGGGACAGCCTAAATTCCTACGAGCAGTACTTC.

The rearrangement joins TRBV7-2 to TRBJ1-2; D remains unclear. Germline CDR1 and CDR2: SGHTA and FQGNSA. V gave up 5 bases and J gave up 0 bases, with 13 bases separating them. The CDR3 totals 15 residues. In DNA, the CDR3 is TGTGCCAGCAGCGCTGACCGCGGAGCTAACTATGGCTACACCTTC. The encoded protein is CASSADRGANYGYTF.

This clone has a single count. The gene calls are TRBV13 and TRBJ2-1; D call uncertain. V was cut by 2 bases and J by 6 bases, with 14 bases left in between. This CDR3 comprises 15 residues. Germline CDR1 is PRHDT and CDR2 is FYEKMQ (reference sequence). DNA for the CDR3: TGTGCCAGCAGCTTATATGCCAGGTTCGTCAATGAGCAGTTCTTC. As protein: CASSLYARFVNEQFF.

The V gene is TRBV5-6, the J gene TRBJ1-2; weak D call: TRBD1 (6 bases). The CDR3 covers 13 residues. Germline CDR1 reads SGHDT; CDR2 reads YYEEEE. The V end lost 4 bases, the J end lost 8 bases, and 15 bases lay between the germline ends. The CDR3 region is CASSATGLRGYTF. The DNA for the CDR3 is TGTGCCAGCAGCGCCACAGGGTTACGGGGCTACACCTTC.

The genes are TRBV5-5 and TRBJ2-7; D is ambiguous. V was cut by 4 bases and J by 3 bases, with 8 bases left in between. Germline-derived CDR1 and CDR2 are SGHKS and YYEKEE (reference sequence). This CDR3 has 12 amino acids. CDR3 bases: TGTGCCAGCAGCCTGCTACTCTACGAGCAGTACTTC. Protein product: CASSLLLYEQYF.

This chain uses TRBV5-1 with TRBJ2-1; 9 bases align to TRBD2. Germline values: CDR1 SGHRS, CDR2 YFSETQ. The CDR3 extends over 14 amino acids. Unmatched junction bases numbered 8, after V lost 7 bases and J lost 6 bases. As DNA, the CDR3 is TGCGCCAGCTGCAGCGGGGGGCGGGTCAATGAGCAGTTCTTC. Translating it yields CASCSGGRVNEQFF.

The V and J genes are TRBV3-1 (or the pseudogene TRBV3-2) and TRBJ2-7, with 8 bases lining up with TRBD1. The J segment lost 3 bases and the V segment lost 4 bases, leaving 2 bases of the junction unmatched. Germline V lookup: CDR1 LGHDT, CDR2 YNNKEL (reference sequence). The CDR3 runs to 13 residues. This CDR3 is CASSPGQGYEQYF. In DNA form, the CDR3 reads TGTGCCAGCAGCCCCGGACAGGGCTACGAGCAGTACTTC.

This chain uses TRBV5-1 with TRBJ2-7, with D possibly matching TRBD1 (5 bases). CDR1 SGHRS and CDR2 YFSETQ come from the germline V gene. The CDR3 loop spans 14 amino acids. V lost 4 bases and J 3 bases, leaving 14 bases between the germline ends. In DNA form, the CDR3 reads TGCGCCAGCAGCACCGACAGTCTAAACTACGAGCAGTACTTC. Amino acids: CASSTDSLNYEQYF.

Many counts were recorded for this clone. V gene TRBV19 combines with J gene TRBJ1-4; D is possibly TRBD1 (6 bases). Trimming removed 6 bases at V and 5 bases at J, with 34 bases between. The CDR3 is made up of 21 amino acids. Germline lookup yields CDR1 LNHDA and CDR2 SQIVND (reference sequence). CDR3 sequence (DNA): TGTGCCAGTAGGTTTTTCTTGTGGCCGTATTCGCCCCGGGACATAAATGAAAAACTGTTTTTT. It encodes CASRFFLWPYSPRDINEKLFF.

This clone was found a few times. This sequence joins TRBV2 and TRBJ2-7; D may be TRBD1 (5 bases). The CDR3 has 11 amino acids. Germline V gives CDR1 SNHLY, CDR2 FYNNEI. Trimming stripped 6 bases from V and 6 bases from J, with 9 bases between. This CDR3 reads CASSRAFEQYF. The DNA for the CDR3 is TGTGCCAGCAGCAGGGCTTTCGAGCAGTACTTC.

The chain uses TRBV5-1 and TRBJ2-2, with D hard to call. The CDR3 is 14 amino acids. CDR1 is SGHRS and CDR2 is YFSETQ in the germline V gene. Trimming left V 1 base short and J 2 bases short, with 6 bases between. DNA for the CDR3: TGCGCCAGCAGCTTGTTAGATAACACCGGGGAGCTGTTTTTT. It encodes CASSLLDNTGELFF.

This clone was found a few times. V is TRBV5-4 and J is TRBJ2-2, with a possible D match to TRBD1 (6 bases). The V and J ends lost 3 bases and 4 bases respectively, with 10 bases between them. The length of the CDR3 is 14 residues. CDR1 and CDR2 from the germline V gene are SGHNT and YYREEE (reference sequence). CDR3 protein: CASSSTGPTGELFF. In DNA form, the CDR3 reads TGTGCCAGCAGCTCCACAGGGCCCACCGGGGAGCTGTTTTTT.

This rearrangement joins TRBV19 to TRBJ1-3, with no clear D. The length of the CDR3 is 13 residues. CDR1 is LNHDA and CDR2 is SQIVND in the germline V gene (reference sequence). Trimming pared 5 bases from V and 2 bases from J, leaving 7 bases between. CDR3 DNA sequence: TGTGCCAGTAGTTTAGGAGCTGGAAACACCATATATTTT. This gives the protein CASSLGAGNTIYF.

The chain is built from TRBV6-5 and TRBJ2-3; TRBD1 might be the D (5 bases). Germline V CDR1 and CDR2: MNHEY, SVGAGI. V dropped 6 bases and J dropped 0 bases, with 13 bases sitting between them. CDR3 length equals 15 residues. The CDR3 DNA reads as TGTGCCAGCAGCCGGCGACCAGGGAGCACAGATACGCAGTATTTT. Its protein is CASSRRPGSTDTQYF.

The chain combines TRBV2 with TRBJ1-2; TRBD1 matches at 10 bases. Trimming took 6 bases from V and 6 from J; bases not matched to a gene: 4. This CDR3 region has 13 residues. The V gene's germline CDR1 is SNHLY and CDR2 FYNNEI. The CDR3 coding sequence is TGTGCCAGCAGGAGGACAGGGGGTGATGGCTACACCTTC. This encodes CASRRTGGDGYTF.

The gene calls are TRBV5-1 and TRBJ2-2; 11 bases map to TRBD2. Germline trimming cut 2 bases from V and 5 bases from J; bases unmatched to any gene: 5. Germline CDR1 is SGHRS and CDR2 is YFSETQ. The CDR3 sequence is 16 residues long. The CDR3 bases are TGCGCCAGCAGCTTAGATGGGACTAGCGGTACCGGGGAGCTGTTTTTT. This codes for CASSLDGTSGTGELFF.

CDR3 bases: TGTGCCAGCTCACAATACGAAGGGGTCTTGGATGAAAAACTGTTTTTT. Its protein product is CASSQYEGVLDEKLFF. The rearrangement links TRBV18 to TRBJ1-4; maybe TRBD1 (5 bases). V dropped 4 bases and J dropped 6 bases, with 18 bases sitting between them. The CDR3 has 16 amino acids. CDR1 and CDR2 from the germline V gene are KGHSH and LQKENI.

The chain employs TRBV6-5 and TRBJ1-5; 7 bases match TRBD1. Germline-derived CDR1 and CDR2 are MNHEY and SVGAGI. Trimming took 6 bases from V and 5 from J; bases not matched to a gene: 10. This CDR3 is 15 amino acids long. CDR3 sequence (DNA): TGTGCCAGCAGCCAGAGAGGGCAGGGGGATCAGCCCCAGCATTTT. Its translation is CASSQRGQGDQPQHF.

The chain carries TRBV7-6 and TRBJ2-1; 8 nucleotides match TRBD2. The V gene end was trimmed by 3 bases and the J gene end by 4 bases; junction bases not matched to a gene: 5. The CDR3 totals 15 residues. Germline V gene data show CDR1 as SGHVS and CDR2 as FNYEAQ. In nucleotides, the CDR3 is TGTGCCAGCAGCTTCCCCAGCGGGGGATACAATGAGCAGTTCTTC. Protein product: CASSFPSGGYNEQFF.

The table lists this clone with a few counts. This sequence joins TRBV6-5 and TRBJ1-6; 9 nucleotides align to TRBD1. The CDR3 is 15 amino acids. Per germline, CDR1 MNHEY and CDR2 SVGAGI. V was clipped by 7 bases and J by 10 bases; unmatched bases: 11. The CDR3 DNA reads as TGTGCCAGCACCCCAGGGGGGACAGGGCGGTCACCCCTCCACTTT. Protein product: CASTPGGTGRSPLHF.

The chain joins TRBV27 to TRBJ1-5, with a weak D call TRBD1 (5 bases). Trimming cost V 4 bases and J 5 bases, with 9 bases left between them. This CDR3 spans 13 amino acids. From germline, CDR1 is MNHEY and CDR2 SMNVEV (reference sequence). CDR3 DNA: TGTGCCAGCAGTTCAAGGGGTGATCAGCCCCAGCATTTT. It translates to CASSSRGDQPQHF.

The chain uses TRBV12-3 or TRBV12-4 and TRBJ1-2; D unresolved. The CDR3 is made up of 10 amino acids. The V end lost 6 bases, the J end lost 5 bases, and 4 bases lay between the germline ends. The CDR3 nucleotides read TGTGCCAGCAGCGGTTATGGCTACACCTTC. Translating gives CASSGYGYTF.